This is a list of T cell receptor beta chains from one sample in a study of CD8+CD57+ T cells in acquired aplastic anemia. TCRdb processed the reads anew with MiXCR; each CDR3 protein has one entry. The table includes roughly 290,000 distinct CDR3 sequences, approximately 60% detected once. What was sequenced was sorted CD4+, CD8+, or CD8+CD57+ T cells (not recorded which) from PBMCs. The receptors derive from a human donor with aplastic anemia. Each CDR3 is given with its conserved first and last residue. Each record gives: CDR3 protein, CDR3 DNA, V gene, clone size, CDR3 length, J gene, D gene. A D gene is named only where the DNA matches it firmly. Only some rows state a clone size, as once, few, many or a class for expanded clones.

CDR3 protein: CASSTRQGAYEQYF
CDR3 DNA: TGTGCCAGTAGTACCCGACAGGGAGCCTACGAGCAGTACTTC
V gene: TRBV19
clone size: few
CDR3 length: 14
J gene: TRBJ2-7
D gene: TRBD1

CDR3 protein: CSATIAGVADTQYF
CDR3 DNA: TGCAGTGCTACGATAGCGGGAGTTGCAGATACGCAGTATTTT
V gene: TRBV20-1
clone size: once
CDR3 length: 14
J gene: TRBJ2-3
D gene: TRBD2

CDR3 protein: CASSKRKASYEQYF
CDR3 DNA: TGTGCCAGCAGCAAGAGGAAAGCTTCCTACGAGCAGTACTTC
V gene: TRBV5-1
clone size: NA
CDR3 length: 14
J gene: TRBJ2-7
D gene: NA

CDR3 protein: CSVARWAQSSSTDTQYF
CDR3 DNA: TGCAGCGTTGCAAGGTGGGCCCAGTCCTCTAGCACAGATACGCAGTATTTT
V gene: TRBV29-1
clone size: NA
CDR3 length: 17
J gene: TRBJ2-3
D gene: NA

CDR3 protein: CASRRPGTGVQETQYF
CDR3 DNA: TGCGCCAGCAGGCGACCTGGGACAGGGGTACAAGAGACCCAGTACTTC
V gene: TRBV10-2
clone size: once
CDR3 length: 16
J gene: TRBJ2-5
D gene: TRBD1

CDR3 protein: CASRSGGGANYGYTF
CDR3 DNA: TGTGCCAGCAGATCAGGGGGGGGAGCTAACTATGGCTACACCTTC
V gene: TRBV6-1
clone size: many
CDR3 length: 15
J gene: TRBJ1-2
D gene: TRBD1

CDR3 protein: CATSRDEQGWAGELFF
CDR3 DNA: TGTGCCACCAGCAGAGATGAGCAGGGGTGGGCCGGGGAGCTGTTTTTT
V gene: TRBV15
clone size: once
CDR3 length: 16
J gene: TRBJ2-2
D gene: NA

CDR3 protein: CSAKRLGGETQYF
CDR3 DNA: TGCAGTGCTAAAAGACTAGGGGGCGAGACCCAGTACTTC
V gene: TRBV20-1
clone size: many
CDR3 length: 13
J gene: TRBJ2-5
D gene: NA

CDR3 protein: CASSSADGNTEAFF
CDR3 DNA: TGTGCCAGCAGCTCCGCCGACGGGAACACTGAAGCTTTCTTT
V gene: TRBV7-9
clone size: NA
CDR3 length: 14
J gene: TRBJ1-1
D gene: NA

CDR3 protein: CASSLNGPLQGSPLHF
CDR3 DNA: TGTGCCAGCAGTTTAAATGGGCCCCTACAGGGGTCACCCCTCCACTTT
V gene: TRBV7-3
clone size: many
CDR3 length: 16
J gene: TRBJ1-6
D gene: TRBD1

CDR3 protein: CASSGTTDTQYF
CDR3 DNA: TGTGCCAGCAGTGGAACTACAGATACGCAGTATTTT
V gene: TRBV2
clone size: NA
CDR3 length: 12
J gene: TRBJ2-3
D gene: NA

CDR3 protein: CSARAPHQARYGYTF
CDR3 DNA: TGCAGTGCTAGAGCCCCCCACCAAGCTAGGTATGGCTACACCTTC
V gene: TRBV20-1
clone size: many
CDR3 length: 15
J gene: TRBJ1-2
D gene: NA

CDR3 protein: CASRGRGSGETQYF
CDR3 DNA: TGTGCCAGTAGGGGTAGGGGAAGTGGAGAGACCCAGTACTTC
V gene: TRBV19
clone size: NA
CDR3 length: 14
J gene: TRBJ2-5
D gene: NA

CDR3 protein: CASSFESYSNQPQHF
CDR3 DNA: TGTGCCAGCAGCTTCGAGAGTTATAGCAATCAGCCCCAGCATTTT
V gene: TRBV5-8
clone size: many
CDR3 length: 15
J gene: TRBJ1-5
D gene: NA

CDR3 protein: CANSLRDRGPFF
CDR3 DNA: TGTGCCAACAGCCTGCGGGACAGGGGACCTTTCTTT
V gene: TRBV7-9
clone size: NA
CDR3 length: 12
J gene: TRBJ1-1
D gene: TRBD1

CDR3 protein: CASSPGGYEQYF
CDR3 DNA: TGTGCCAGCAGCCCGGGGGGCTACGAGCAGTACTTC
V gene: TRBV5-5
clone size: many
CDR3 length: 12
J gene: TRBJ2-7
D gene: TRBD2

CDR3 protein: CASSHNKNTIYF
CDR3 DNA: TGTGCCAGCAGCCATAATAAGAACACCATATATTTT
V gene: TRBV3-1
clone size: many
CDR3 length: 12
J gene: TRBJ1-3
D gene: NA

CDR3 protein: CSARGGRTGEKALHF
CDR3 DNA: TGCAGTGCTAGAGGCGGGCGGACAGGGGAAAAGGCCCTCCACTTT
V gene: TRBV20-1
clone size: NA
CDR3 length: 15
J gene: TRBJ1-6
D gene: TRBD1

CDR3 protein: CASSDGHPLRAQYF
CDR3 DNA: TGCGCCAGCAGCGACGGGCATCCTTTACGAGCACAATACTTC
V gene: TRBV5-1
clone size: NA
CDR3 length: 14
J gene: TRBJ2-7
D gene: NA

CDR3 protein: CASSFTGVEGYTF
CDR3 DNA: TGTGCCAGCAGTTTCACAGGGGTGGAAGGCTACACCTTC
V gene: TRBV27
clone size: few
CDR3 length: 13
J gene: TRBJ1-2
D gene: TRBD1

CDR3 protein: CAIREGGETQYF
CDR3 DNA: TGTGCCATCAGGGAGGGCGGAGAGACCCAGTACTTC
V gene: TRBV10-3
clone size: NA
CDR3 length: 12
J gene: TRBJ2-5
D gene: NA

CDR3 protein: CASSLGYRGSSGANVLTF
CDR3 DNA: TGCGCCAGCAGCTTGGGTTACAGGGGCAGCTCTGGGGCCAACGTCCTGACTTTC
V gene: TRBV5-1
clone size: NA
CDR3 length: 18
J gene: TRBJ2-6
D gene: TRBD1

CDR3 protein: CSARDLTRGSYEQYF
CDR3 DNA: TGCAGTGCTAGAGACTTGACACGGGGGTCCTACGAGCAGTACTTC
V gene: TRBV20-1
clone size: many
CDR3 length: 15
J gene: TRBJ2-7
D gene: NA

CDR3 protein: CSASGGQAGDEQYF
CDR3 DNA: TGCAGTGCTAGTGGTGGACAGGCCGGGGATGAGCAGTACTTC
V gene: TRBV20-1
clone size: NA
CDR3 length: 14
J gene: TRBJ2-7
D gene: TRBD1

CDR3 protein: CASHKGEGTYEQYF
CDR3 DNA: TGTGCCAGCCACAAAGGGGAGGGGACGTACGAGCAGTACTTC
V gene: TRBV3-1
clone size: many
CDR3 length: 14
J gene: TRBJ2-7
D gene: TRBD2

CDR3 protein: CSAPDSGRALEQFF
CDR3 DNA: TGCAGTGCTCCGGATAGCGGGAGGGCCCTTGAGCAGTTCTTC
V gene: TRBV20-1
clone size: few
CDR3 length: 14
J gene: TRBJ2-1
D gene: TRBD2

CDR3 protein: CSARDRFGLGYTF
CDR3 DNA: TGCAGTGCTAGAGATCGATTCGGTCTCGGCTACACCTTC
V gene: TRBV20-1
clone size: NA
CDR3 length: 13
J gene: TRBJ1-2
D gene: NA

CDR3 protein: CVSTPTGVQETQYF
CDR3 DNA: TGCGTCAGCACCCCTACAGGGGTCCAAGAGACCCAGTACTTC
V gene: TRBV5-1
clone size: NA
CDR3 length: 14
J gene: TRBJ2-5
D gene: TRBD1

CDR3 protein: CASSLVPPGTEAFF
CDR3 DNA: TGCGCCAGCAGCTTGGTACCCCCTGGCACTGAAGCTTTCTTT
V gene: TRBV5-1
clone size: many
CDR3 length: 14
J gene: TRBJ1-1
D gene: NA

CDR3 protein: CASSLVQEGEQYF
CDR3 DNA: TGTGCCAGCAGCTTAGTACAGGAGGGAGAGCAGTACTTC
V gene: TRBV7-2
clone size: NA
CDR3 length: 13
J gene: TRBJ2-7
D gene: NA

CDR3 protein: CSAGGLAGGSTDTQYF
CDR3 DNA: TGCAGTGCAGGGGGACTAGCGGGAGGAAGCACAGATACGCAGTATTTT
V gene: TRBV20-1
clone size: NA
CDR3 length: 16
J gene: TRBJ2-3
D gene: TRBD2

CDR3 protein: CASSGVGQLSGNTIYF
CDR3 DNA: TGTGCCAGTAGTGGGGTAGGACAGCTCTCTGGAAACACCATATATTTT
V gene: TRBV19
clone size: NA
CDR3 length: 16
J gene: TRBJ1-3
D gene: NA

CDR3 protein: CASRQDGASYEQYF
CDR3 DNA: TGTGCCAGCAGACAGGACGGAGCCTCCTACGAGCAGTACTTC
V gene: TRBV2
clone size: NA
CDR3 length: 14
J gene: TRBJ2-7
D gene: NA

CDR3 protein: CASSLLGQGNSPLHF
CDR3 DNA: TGTGCCAGCAGCTTATTGGGACAGGGAAATTCACCCCTCCACTTT
V gene: TRBV7-2
clone size: few
CDR3 length: 15
J gene: TRBJ1-6
D gene: TRBD1

CDR3 protein: CASSEIGWSNEKLFF
CDR3 DNA: TGTGCCAGCAGTGAAATAGGGTGGTCTAATGAAAAACTGTTTTTT
V gene: TRBV2
clone size: NA
CDR3 length: 15
J gene: TRBJ1-4
D gene: NA

CDR3 protein: CASSYPTEYEQHF
CDR3 DNA: TGTGCCAGCAGCTACCCAACAGAATACGAGCAGCACTTC
V gene: TRBV7-3
clone size: NA
CDR3 length: 13
J gene: TRBJ2-7
D gene: NA

CDR3 protein: CSATGTGGHRDEQYF
CDR3 DNA: TGCAGTGCTACCGGGACAGGGGGCCATAGGGACGAGCAGTACTTC
V gene: TRBV20-1
clone size: many
CDR3 length: 15
J gene: TRBJ2-7
D gene: TRBD1

CDR3 protein: CSARPGTPYEQYF
CDR3 DNA: TGCAGTGCTAGACCAGGGACACCCTACGAGCAGTACTTC
V gene: TRBV20-1
clone size: NA
CDR3 length: 13
J gene: TRBJ2-7
D gene: NA

CDR3 protein: CASSVAGTANSPLHF
CDR3 DNA: TGTGCCAGCAGCGTAGCGGGGACAGCAAATTCACCCCTCCACTTT
V gene: TRBV7-3
clone size: NA
CDR3 length: 15
J gene: TRBJ1-6
D gene: TRBD1

CDR3 protein: CSPLGPGSTDTQYF
CDR3 DNA: TGCAGTCCGCTAGGTCCGGGAAGCACAGATACGCAGTATTTT
V gene: TRBV20-1
clone size: once
CDR3 length: 14
J gene: TRBJ2-3
D gene: NA

CDR3 protein: CASSLGGTSSYNEQFF
CDR3 DNA: TGTGCCAGCAGCTTAGGTGGGACTAGCTCCTACAATGAGCAGTTCTTC
V gene: TRBV11-3
clone size: many
CDR3 length: 16
J gene: TRBJ2-1
D gene: TRBD2

CDR3 protein: CASFHYTEELFF
CDR3 DNA: TGTGCCAGCTTCCACTACACCGAGGAGCTGTTTTTT
V gene: TRBV7-9
clone size: NA
CDR3 length: 12
J gene: TRBJ2-2
D gene: NA

CDR3 protein: CASSYETQYF
CDR3 DNA: TGTGCCAGCAGCTACGAGACCCAGTACTTC
V gene: TRBV7-9
clone size: few
CDR3 length: 10
J gene: TRBJ2-5
D gene: NA

CDR3 protein: CASREPGSAGTEAFF
CDR3 DNA: TGTGCCAGCAGGGAGCCAGGATCGGCCGGCACTGAAGCTTTCTTT
V gene: TRBV25-1
clone size: NA
CDR3 length: 15
J gene: TRBJ1-1
D gene: NA

CDR3 protein: CASSLYGLAGVCGETQYF
CDR3 DNA: TGTGCCAGCAGCTTGTACGGACTAGCGGGAGTTTGTGGGGAGACCCAGTACTTC
V gene: TRBV7-9
clone size: NA
CDR3 length: 18
J gene: TRBJ2-5
D gene: TRBD2

CDR3 protein: CASSLDDQTHYNEQFF
CDR3 DNA: TGTGCTAGCAGCTTAGACGACCAAACGCACTACAATGAGCAGTTCTTC
V gene: TRBV7-7
clone size: NA
CDR3 length: 16
J gene: TRBJ2-1
D gene: NA

CDR3 protein: CASSQGGGFAFF
CDR3 DNA: TGTGCCAGCAGCCAAGGGGGTGGGTTCGCTTTCTTT
V gene: TRBV3-1
clone size: NA
CDR3 length: 12
J gene: TRBJ1-1
D gene: NA

CDR3 protein: CSARTRRGQGDDQPQHF
CDR3 DNA: TGCAGTGCTAGAACCAGACGGGGACAGGGAGACGATCAGCCCCAGCATTTT
V gene: TRBV20-1
clone size: NA
CDR3 length: 17
J gene: TRBJ1-5
D gene: TRBD1

CDR3 protein: CASSLPAGGSYNEQFF
CDR3 DNA: TGTGCCAGCAGCCTGCCAGCGGGAGGATCCTACAATGAGCAGTTCTTC
V gene: TRBV7-9
clone size: NA
CDR3 length: 16
J gene: TRBJ2-1
D gene: TRBD2

CDR3 protein: CASSVTSGGAYEQYF
CDR3 DNA: TGCGCCAGCAGCGTAACAAGCGGGGGGGCCTACGAGCAGTACTTC
V gene: TRBV5-1
clone size: many
CDR3 length: 15
J gene: TRBJ2-7
D gene: TRBD2

CDR3 protein: CASSQDGTSKETQYF
CDR3 DNA: TGTGCCAGCAGCCAAGACGGGACTAGCAAGGAGACCCAGTACTTC
V gene: TRBV14
clone size: NA
CDR3 length: 15
J gene: TRBJ2-5
D gene: TRBD2

CDR3 protein: CASIGTSGNEQFF
CDR3 DNA: TGTGCCAGCATCGGGACTAGCGGAAACGAGCAGTTCTTC
V gene: TRBV5-4
clone size: NA
CDR3 length: 13
J gene: TRBJ2-1
D gene: TRBD2

CDR3 protein: CASSIGTTSTDTQYF
CDR3 DNA: TGTGCCAGCAGCATAGGTACCACTTCCACAGATACGCAGTATTTT
V gene: TRBV5-8
clone size: many
CDR3 length: 15
J gene: TRBJ2-3
D gene: NA

CDR3 protein: CASSSRERAFF
CDR3 DNA: TGTGCCAGCAGCTCGAGGGAGAGGGCTTTCTTT
V gene: TRBV7-9
clone size: NA
CDR3 length: 11
J gene: TRBJ1-1
D gene: NA

CDR3 protein: CATSRDLSPGPGGYTF
CDR3 DNA: TGTGCCACCAGCAGAGATCTGTCTCCGGGACCAGGGGGCTACACCTTC
V gene: TRBV15
clone size: NA
CDR3 length: 16
J gene: TRBJ1-2
D gene: NA

CDR3 protein: CASSLGLAGGPVLTDTQYF
CDR3 DNA: TGTGCCAGCAGTTTGGGACTAGCGGGAGGTCCGGTCCTCACAGATACGCAGTATTTT
V gene: TRBV2
clone size: NA
CDR3 length: 19
J gene: TRBJ2-3
D gene: TRBD2

CDR3 protein: CASSVLGVGGNQPQHF
CDR3 DNA: TGTGCCAGCAGCGTCCTCGGGGTGGGAGGAAATCAGCCCCAGCATTTT
V gene: TRBV6-1
clone size: many
CDR3 length: 16
J gene: TRBJ1-5
D gene: NA

CDR3 protein: CASSAHGDSPHYEQYF
CDR3 DNA: TGTGCCAGCAGTGCTCACGGGGACTCTCCCCACTACGAGCAGTACTTC
V gene: TRBV10-3
clone size: NA
CDR3 length: 16
J gene: TRBJ2-7
D gene: NA

CDR3 protein: CAISLGTVAGRETQYF
CDR3 DNA: TGTGCCATCAGCTTGGGGACTGTAGCGGGGCGGGAGACCCAGTACTTC
V gene: TRBV10-3
clone size: once
CDR3 length: 16
J gene: TRBJ2-5
D gene: TRBD2

CDR3 protein: CASSQGSYNSPLHF
CDR3 DNA: TGTGCCAGCAGCCAAGGGTCCTATAATTCACCCCTCCACTTT
V gene: TRBV3-1
clone size: many
CDR3 length: 14
J gene: TRBJ1-6
D gene: NA